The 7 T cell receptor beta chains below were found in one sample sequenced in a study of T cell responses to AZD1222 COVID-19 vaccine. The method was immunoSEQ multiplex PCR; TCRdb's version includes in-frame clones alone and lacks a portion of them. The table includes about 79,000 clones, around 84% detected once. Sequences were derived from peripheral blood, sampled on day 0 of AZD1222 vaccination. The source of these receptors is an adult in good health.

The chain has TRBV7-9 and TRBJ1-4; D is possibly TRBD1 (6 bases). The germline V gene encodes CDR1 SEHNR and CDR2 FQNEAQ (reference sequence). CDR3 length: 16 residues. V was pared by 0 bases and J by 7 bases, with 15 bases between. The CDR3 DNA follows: TGTGCCAGCAGCTTAGCGACAGGTGCGCTGGGTGAAAAACTGTTTTTT. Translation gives CASSLATGALGEKLFF.

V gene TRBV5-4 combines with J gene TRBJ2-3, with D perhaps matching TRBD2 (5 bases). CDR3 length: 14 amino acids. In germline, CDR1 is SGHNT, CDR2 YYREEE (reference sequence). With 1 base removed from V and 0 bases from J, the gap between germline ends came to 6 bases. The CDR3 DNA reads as TGTGCCAGCAGCTTGCGGGGTAGCACAGATACGCAGTATTTT. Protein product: CASSLRGSTDTQYF.

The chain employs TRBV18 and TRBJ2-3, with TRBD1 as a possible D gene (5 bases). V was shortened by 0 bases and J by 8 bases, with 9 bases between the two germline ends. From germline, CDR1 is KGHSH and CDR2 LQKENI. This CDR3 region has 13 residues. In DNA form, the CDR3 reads TGTGCCAGCTCACCACCCCTTAGGGGTACGCAGTATTTT. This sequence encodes CASSPPLRGTQYF.

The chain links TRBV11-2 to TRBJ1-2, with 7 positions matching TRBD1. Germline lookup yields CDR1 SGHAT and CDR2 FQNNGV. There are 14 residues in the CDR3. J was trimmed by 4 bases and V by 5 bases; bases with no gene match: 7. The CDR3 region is CASSRTGVGYGYTF. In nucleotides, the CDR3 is TGTGCCAGCAGCCGTACAGGGGTGGGCTATGGCTACACCTTC.

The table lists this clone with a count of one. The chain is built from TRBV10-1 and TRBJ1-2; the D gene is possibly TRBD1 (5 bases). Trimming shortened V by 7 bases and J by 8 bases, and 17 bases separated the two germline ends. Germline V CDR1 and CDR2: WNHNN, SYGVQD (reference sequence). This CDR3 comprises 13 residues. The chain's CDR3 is CASMKDSLGGYTF. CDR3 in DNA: TGCGCCAGCATGAAAGACAGCCTTGGAGGCTACACCTTC.

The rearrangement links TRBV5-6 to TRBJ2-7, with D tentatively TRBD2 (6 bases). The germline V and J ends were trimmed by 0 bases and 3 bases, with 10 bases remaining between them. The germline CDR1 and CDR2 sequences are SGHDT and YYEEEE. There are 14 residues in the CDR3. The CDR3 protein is CASSLGGDFYEQYF. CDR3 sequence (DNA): TGTGCCAGCAGCTTGGGAGGGGACTTCTACGAGCAGTACTTC.

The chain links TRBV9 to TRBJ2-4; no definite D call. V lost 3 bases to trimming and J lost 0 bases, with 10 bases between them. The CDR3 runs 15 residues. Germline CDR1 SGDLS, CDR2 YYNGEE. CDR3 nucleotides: TGTGCCAGCAGCGACGAAGGTTTAGCCAAAAACATTCAGTACTTC. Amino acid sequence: CASSDEGLAKNIQYF.